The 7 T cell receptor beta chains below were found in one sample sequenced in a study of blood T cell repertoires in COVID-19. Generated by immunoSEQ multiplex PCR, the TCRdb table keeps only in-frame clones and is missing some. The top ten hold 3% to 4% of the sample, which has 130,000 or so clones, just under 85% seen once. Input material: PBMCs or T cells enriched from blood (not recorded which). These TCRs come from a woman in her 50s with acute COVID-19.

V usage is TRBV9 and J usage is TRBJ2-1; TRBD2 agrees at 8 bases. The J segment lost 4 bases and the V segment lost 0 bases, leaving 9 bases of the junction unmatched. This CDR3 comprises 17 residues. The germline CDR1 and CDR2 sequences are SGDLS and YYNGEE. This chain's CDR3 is CASSVAPGLAVYNEQFF. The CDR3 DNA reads TGTGCCAGCAGCGTAGCCCCTGGACTAGCAGTGTACAATGAGCAGTTCTTC.

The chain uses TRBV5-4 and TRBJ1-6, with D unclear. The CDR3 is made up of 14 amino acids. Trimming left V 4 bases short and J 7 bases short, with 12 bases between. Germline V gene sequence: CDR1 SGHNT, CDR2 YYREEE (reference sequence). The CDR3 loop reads CASSVYSSNSPLHF. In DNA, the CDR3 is TGTGCCAGCAGCGTTTACAGCTCAAATTCACCCCTCCACTTT.

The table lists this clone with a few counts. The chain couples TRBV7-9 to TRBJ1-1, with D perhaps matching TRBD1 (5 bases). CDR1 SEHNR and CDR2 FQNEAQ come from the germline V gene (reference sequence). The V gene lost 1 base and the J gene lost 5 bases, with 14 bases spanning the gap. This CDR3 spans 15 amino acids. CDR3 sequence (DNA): TGTGCCAGCAGCTTAGAGGGGCAGACCGGTACTGAAGCTTTCTTT. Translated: CASSLEGQTGTEAFF.

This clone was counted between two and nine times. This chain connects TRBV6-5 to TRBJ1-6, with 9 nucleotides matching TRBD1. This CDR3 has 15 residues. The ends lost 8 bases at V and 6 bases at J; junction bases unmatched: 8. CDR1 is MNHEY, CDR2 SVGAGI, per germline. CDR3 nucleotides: TGTGCCAGCCTTGTCAGGGGACAGGGTAATTCACCCCTCCACTTT. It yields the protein CASLVRGQGNSPLHF.

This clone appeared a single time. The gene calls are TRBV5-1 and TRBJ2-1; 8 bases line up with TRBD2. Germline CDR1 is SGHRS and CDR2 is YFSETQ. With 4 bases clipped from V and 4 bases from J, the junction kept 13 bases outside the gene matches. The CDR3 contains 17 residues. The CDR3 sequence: CASSTSGGLAGYNEQFF. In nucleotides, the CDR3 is TGCGCCAGCAGCACGTCCGGGGGGCTAGCGGGTTACAATGAGCAGTTCTTC.

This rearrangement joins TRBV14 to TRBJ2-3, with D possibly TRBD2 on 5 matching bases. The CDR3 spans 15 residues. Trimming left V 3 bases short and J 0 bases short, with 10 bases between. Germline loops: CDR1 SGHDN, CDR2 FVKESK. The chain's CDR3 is CASSQNGGSTDTQYF. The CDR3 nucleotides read TGTGCCAGCAGCCAGAACGGCGGGAGCACAGATACGCAGTATTTT.

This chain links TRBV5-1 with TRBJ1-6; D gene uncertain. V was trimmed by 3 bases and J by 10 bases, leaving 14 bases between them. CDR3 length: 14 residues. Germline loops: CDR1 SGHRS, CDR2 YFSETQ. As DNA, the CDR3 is TGCGCCAGCAGCTCCCCGACTGAGGGCTCACCCCTCCACTTT. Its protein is CASSSPTEGSPLHF.